Listed below are T cell receptor beta chains from one sample, sequenced in a study of long-term antiretroviral therapy in people with HIV. Profiling relied on immunoSEQ multiplex PCR, and the TCRdb table lists in-frame clones only, not all of them. The sample holds fewer than 25,000 clones, 86% seen once. The sequencing here drew on unsorted PBMCs, taken 1.8 years before starting antiretroviral therapy. All receptors derive from a woman aged 25 to 39 with HIV. CDR3s include the opening cysteine and the closing phenylalanine or tryptophan. The D gene is left open where the match is weak. For some rows the clone size is stated as once, few or many, or as a class when expanded; others skip it.

j_call v_call clone_size d_call cdr3_aa cdr3_nt
TRBJ1-5 TRBV28 NA NA CASSAPGGMRPQHF TGTGCCAGCAGTGCGCCCGGGGGGATGAGGCCCCAGCATTTT
TRBJ1-6 TRBV5-1 NA NA CASAGGFGSPLHF TGCGCCAGCGCGGGGGGGTTTGGATCACCCCTCCACTTT
TRBJ2-1 TRBV7-2 NA NA CASSPSSFPYNEQFF TGTGCCAGCAGCCCCTCGAGTTTTCCATACAATGAGCAGTTCTTC
TRBJ1-2 TRBV19 NA TRBD1 CASSIGTGRGYTF TGTGCCAGTAGTATCGGGACAGGGCGAGGCTACACCTTC
TRBJ1-2 TRBV6-6 NA NA CASSTREVYGYTF TGTGCCAGCAGCACCCGAGAGGTTTATGGCTACACCTTC
TRBJ2-3 TRBV9 NA NA CASSLGGGYSDTDTQYF TGTGCCAGCAGCCTGGGAGGAGGGTATAGTGACACAGATACGCAGTATTTT
TRBJ1-2 TRBV18 large NA CASSPGPLLYGYTF TGTGCCAGCTCACCGGGACCTCTTCTCTATGGCTACACCTTC
TRBJ2-3 TRBV15 NA NA CATTPGVHTDTQYF TGTGCCACCACCCCGGGGGTCCACACAGATACGCAGTATTTT
TRBJ1-5 TRBV6-1 NA NA CASSERIRGGNQPQHF TGTGCCAGCAGTGAAAGGATCAGGGGAGGTAATCAGCCCCAGCATTTT
TRBJ1-2 TRBV11-2 NA TRBD1 CASSFDRGNYGYTF TGTGCCAGCAGCTTCGACAGGGGAAACTATGGCTACACCTTC
TRBJ2-7 TRBV6-6 NA NA CASSYEQEYEQYF TGTGCCAGCAGTTACGAGCAGGAGTACGAGCAGTACTTC
TRBJ2-1 TRBV9 NA TRBD2 CASSDRLAGHYNEQFF TGTGCCAGCAGCGACCGACTAGCGGGGCACTACAATGAGCAGTTCTTC
TRBJ1-1 TRBV7-3 NA NA CASSSTRVTEAFF TGTGCCAGCAGCTCCACACGAGTAACTGAAGCTTTCTTT
TRBJ1-2 TRBV19 few NA CASSIGRDKYYGYTF TGTGCCAGTAGTATAGGGAGGGACAAGTATTATGGCTACACCTTC
TRBJ1-2 TRBV5-6 NA NA CASSPILTADYGYTF TGTGCCAGCAGCCCTATACTGACAGCCGACTATGGCTACACCTTC
TRBJ1-4 TRBV4-1 NA NA CASSAPGLLFF TGCGCCAGCAGCGCACCGGGACTTCTGTTTTTT
TRBJ1-5 TRBV6-1 NA NA CASSVAGLGQPQHF TGTGCCAGCAGTGTAGCTGGGCTAGGTCAGCCCCAGCATTTT
TRBJ2-2 TRBV6-1 NA NA CASSEMGVAGELFF TGTGCCAGCAGTGAGATGGGGGTAGCCGGGGAGCTGTTTTTT
TRBJ2-1 TRBV7-6 NA NA CASSPRLPGNHNNEQFF TGTGCCAGCAGCCCCCGCCTCCCGGGGAACCATAACAATGAGCAGTTCTTC
TRBJ2-2 TRBV10-3 NA NA CAINSGGSANTGELFF TGTGCCATCAACTCTGGGGGGTCCGCGAACACCGGGGAGCTGTTTTTT
TRBJ1-2 TRBV6-5 NA TRBD1 CASSYSAGQAIYTF TGTGCCAGCAGTTACTCCGCGGGACAGGCTATCTACACCTTC
TRBJ1-6 TRBV30 NA NA CAWSQIGGYNSPLHF TGTGCCTGGAGTCAAATTGGGGGATACAATTCACCCCTCCACTTT
TRBJ1-2 TRBV4-1 NA NA CASSQDQAGTYGYTF TGCGCCAGCAGCCAAGATCAAGCAGGGACCTATGGCTACACCTTC
TRBJ2-3 TRBV7-2 NA NA CASSLAAGDTQYF TGTGCCAGCAGCTTAGCGGCGGGAGATACGCAGTATTTT
TRBJ1-1 TRBV30 NA TRBD1 CAWSAGQGTGTEAFF TGTGCCTGGAGTGCAGGACAGGGGACTGGCACTGAAGCTTTCTTT
TRBJ2-1 TRBV6-1 NA NA CASSEVGEQFF TGTGCCAGCAGTGAAGTGGGTGAGCAGTTCTTC
TRBJ1-1 TRBV21-1 NA NA CASSKGGRTNTEAFF TGTGCCAGCAGCAAAGGGGGCAGGACGAACACTGAAGCTTTCTTT
TRBJ1-4 TRBV10-2 NA NA CASRDDVREKLFF TGCGCCAGCAGGGACGATGTTCGTGAAAAACTGTTTTTT
TRBJ1-2 TRBV2 NA NA CASTETAYGYTF TGTGCCAGCACCGAGACAGCCTATGGCTACACCTTC
TRBJ1-2 TRBV6-5 NA NA CASRSPGLTNYGYTF TGTGCCAGCAGGAGTCCGGGTCTAACTAACTATGGCTACACCTTC
TRBJ2-1 TRBV19 NA NA CASSPGALYNEQFF TGTGCCAGTAGTCCCGGGGCGCTGTACAATGAGCAGTTCTTC
TRBJ1-1 TRBV27 once NA CASSSLQGWVTEAFF TGTGCCAGCAGTTCCTTACAGGGCTGGGTTACTGAAGCTTTCTTT
TRBJ2-2 TRBV27 NA TRBD1 CASSTSGTVANTGELFF TGTGCCAGCAGTACCTCGGGGACAGTCGCGAACACCGGGGAGCTGTTTTTT
TRBJ1-2 TRBV6-1 few NA CASSQGVPARGDYGYTF TGTGCCAGCAGTCAAGGGGTACCGGCCAGGGGTGACTATGGCTACACCTTC
TRBJ2-5 TRBV9 NA TRBD1 CASSVGEQGAWETQYF TGTGCCAGCAGCGTAGGCGAACAGGGGGCTTGGGAGACCCAGTACTTC
TRBJ2-7 TRBV20-1 NA NA CSARSSHEQYF TGCAGTGCTAGGTCCTCCCACGAGCAGTACTTC
TRBJ2-1 TRBV5-1 NA TRBD2 CASSLVISGGADEQFF TGCGCCAGCAGCTTGGTGATTAGCGGGGGGGCGGATGAGCAGTTCTTC
TRBJ1-2 TRBV10-1 few NA CASNAMNGYTF TGCGCCAGCAATGCCATGAATGGCTACACCTTC
TRBJ2-1 TRBV7-6 NA NA CASSLISAEQFF TGTGCCAGCAGCTTAATATCCGCTGAGCAGTTCTTC
TRBJ1-1 TRBV2 NA NA CASSDRSAGMGTEAFF TGTGCCAGCAGTGATAGGTCGGCAGGAATGGGCACTGAAGCTTTCTTT
TRBJ1-5 TRBV15 few NA CATSRTSGSNQPQHF TGTGCCACCAGCAGAACATCAGGATCCAATCAGCCCCAGCATTTT
TRBJ1-2 TRBV30 NA NA CAWSVRGGYTF TGTGCCTGGAGTGTCAGAGGTGGCTACACCTTC